One sample yielded the 25 T cell receptor beta chains listed below, sequenced in a study of blood T cell repertoires in COVID-19. Libraries were prepared by immunoSEQ multiplex PCR; TCRdb keeps only in-frame clonotypes and omits some of them. The sample records some 150,000 clones, 86% being singletons. Sequencing input: PBMCs or T cells enriched from blood (not recorded which). The receptors here all came from a man in his fifties or sixties who had recovered from COVID-19.

V gene TRBV6-2 or TRBV6-3 combines with J gene TRBJ1-2, with no clear D. Trimming pared 2 bases from V and 0 bases from J, leaving 7 bases between. The CDR3 covers 14 residues. The germline V gene has CDR1 MNHEY and CDR2 SVGEGT. The CDR3 is CASSYGQTNYGYTF. The CDR3 nucleotides are TGTGCCAGCAGTTACGGTCAGACTAACTATGGCTACACCTTC.

The V call is TRBV6-5, the J call TRBJ1-1; 7 bases are a match to TRBD1. Germline V gene lookup returns CDR1 MNHEY and CDR2 SVGAGI. The CDR3 has 13 residues. After removal of 6 bases from V and 8 bases from J, the junction contained 9 bases not matched to a gene. CDR3 DNA sequence: TGTGCCAGCAGATCACCTCCGGGACAGGAAGCTTTCTTT. Protein: CASRSPPGQEAFF.

The chain couples TRBV11-3 to TRBJ2-1; TRBD1 matches 10 bases. The germline V gene has CDR1 SGHNT and CDR2 YENEEA. After removal of 6 bases from V and 10 bases from J, the junction contained 15 bases not matched to a gene. The CDR3 extends over 16 amino acids. The CDR3 DNA is TGTGCCAGCAGTCCAATCCTGGGACAGGGGAAAGGGGAGCAGTTCTTC. It is translated as CASSPILGQGKGEQFF.

The chain uses TRBV4-2 and TRBJ1-3; the D is unclear. From germline, CDR1 is LGHNA and CDR2 YNFKEQ. The V end was cut by 0 bases, the J end by 6 bases, with 9 bases between. This CDR3 spans 14 amino acids. The CDR3 coding sequence is TGTGCCAGCAGCCAAGAACTAATTAAAAACACCATATATTTT. Protein product: CASSQELIKNTIYF.

The J gene is TRBJ1-1, the V gene TRBV5-1; D is unclear. The V gene lost 6 bases and the J gene lost 2 bases, with 11 bases spanning the gap. The CDR3 spans 13 residues. Germline-derived CDR1 and CDR2 are SGHRS and YFSETQ. CDR3 protein: CASTSEVNTEAFF. CDR3 DNA sequence: TGCGCCAGCACGAGTGAAGTAAACACTGAAGCTTTCTTT.

The chain has TRBV6-5 and TRBJ2-1; a possible D gene is TRBD1 (6 bases). This CDR3 has 14 residues. Germline CDR1 is MNHEY and CDR2 is SVGAGI. V was shortened by 5 bases and J by 2 bases, with 10 bases between the two germline ends. The CDR3 spells CASSPDRTYNEQFF. In nucleotides, the CDR3 is TGTGCCAGCAGTCCCGACAGGACCTACAATGAGCAGTTCTTC.

The chain carries TRBV2 and TRBJ2-7; 7 positions agree with TRBD1. Germline V CDR1 and CDR2: SNHLY, FYNNEI. With 5 bases clipped from V and 2 bases from J, the junction kept 6 bases outside the gene matches. CDR3 size: 14 residues. The CDR3 coding sequence is TGTGCCAGCAGTCCCGACAGGGTGACCTACGAGCAGTACTTC. Protein product: CASSPDRVTYEQYF.

The chain joins TRBV14 to TRBJ1-2, with 9 bases that match TRBD1. The CDR3 is 14 amino acids. Trimming took 1 base from V and 5 from J; bases not matched to a gene: 2. Germline V lookup: CDR1 SGHDN, CDR2 FVKESK. The CDR3 nucleotides read TGTGCCAGCAGCCAAGGTGGACAGGGGTATGGCTACACCTTC. It yields the protein CASSQGGQGYGYTF.

The chain has TRBV11-2 and TRBJ2-2; TRBD2 might be the D (6 bases). V was clipped by 1 base and J by 1 base, with 10 bases between them. CDR1 is SGHAT and CDR2 is FQNNGV in the germline V gene. The CDR3 length is 16 residues. CDR3: CASSLAVGGNTGELFF. CDR3 sequence (DNA): TGTGCCAGCAGCTTAGCGGTGGGGGGGAACACCGGGGAGCTGTTTTTT.

CDR3 region: CASSENLADNEQFF. CDR3 DNA sequence: TGTGCCAGCAGTGAAAACCTAGCTGACAATGAGCAGTTCTTC. The chain carries TRBV6-1 and TRBJ2-1, with a possible D match to TRBD2 (5 bases). The CDR3 consists of 14 residues. Germline values: CDR1 MNHNS, CDR2 SASEGT. V shed 2 bases and J shed 5 bases, with 10 bases lying between them.

This chain joins TRBV20-1 and TRBJ2-3; tentative D call: TRBD2 (6 bases). The germline gives CDR1 DFQATT, CDR2 SNEGSKA (reference sequence). Trimming pared 3 bases from V and 2 bases from J, leaving 18 bases between. CDR3 length: 16 amino acids. CDR3 in amino acids: CSASQPGLRITDTQYF. The CDR3 region has the DNA TGCAGTGCTAGTCAACCGGGACTTCGAATCACAGATACGCAGTATTTT.

The gene calls are TRBV7-3 and TRBJ2-1, with TRBD2 matching 7 bases. This CDR3 is 12 amino acids long. The junction had 5 bases not matched to a gene; V was cut back by 5 bases and J by 10 bases. Germline CDR1 is SGHTA and CDR2 is FQGTGA. The CDR3 nucleotides read TGTGCCAGCAGCCTACTCGGGGGGGAGCAGTTCTTC. Translation gives CASSLLGGEQFF.

This clone occurred a few times. The V call is TRBV7-9, the J call TRBJ2-7, with 11 nucleotides matching TRBD1. Germline loops: CDR1 SEHNR, CDR2 FQNEAQ (reference sequence). CDR3 size: 14 residues. The trim removed 5 bases at V and 3 bases at J, leaving 3 bases unmatched. DNA for the CDR3: TGTGCCAGCAGCCCCGGGACAGGGGGCTACGAGCAGTACGTC. Translated: CASSPGTGGYEQYV.

This rearrangement joins TRBV7-9 to TRBJ2-7; no definite D call. The germline gives CDR1 SEHNR, CDR2 FQNEAQ (reference sequence). The germline V and J ends were trimmed by 1 base and 3 bases, with 7 bases remaining between them. This CDR3 has 13 amino acids. The DNA for the CDR3 is TGTGCCAGCAGCTTAGTTTGGAGCTACGAGCAGTACTTC. Encoded protein: CASSLVWSYEQYF.

The chain is built from TRBV7-2 and TRBJ1-2, with unresolved D. V gave up 1 base and J gave up 0 bases, with 9 bases separating them. Germline CDR1 and CDR2: SGHTA and FQGNSA. The CDR3 sequence is 15 residues long. This CDR3 reads CASSLDYGTNYGYTF. CDR3 nucleotides: TGTGCCAGCAGCTTAGATTACGGTACTAACTATGGCTACACCTTC.

CDR3 sequence (DNA): TGTGCCAGCAGCTTGGCGCTAGCGGGGGTGACCGGGGAGCTGTTTTTT. Amino acids: CASSLALAGVTGELFF. J is TRBJ2-2 and V is TRBV5-6, with 10 nucleotides matching TRBD2. The CDR3 loop spans 16 amino acids. Germline values: CDR1 SGHDT, CDR2 YYEEEE. Unmatched junction bases numbered 4, after V lost 0 bases and J lost 5 bases.

This clone was seen only once. CDR3 sequence reads: CASSLDTQYF. CDR3 sequence (DNA): TGTGCCAGCTCCTTAGATACGCAGTATTTT. The chain joins TRBV2 to TRBJ2-3; D call uncertain. CDR3 length: 10 amino acids. Per germline, CDR1 SNHLY and CDR2 FYNNEI. The ends were cut back, 8 bases at V and 5 bases at J, with 5 bases in the middle.

This CDR3 reads CASSSGNYGYTF. The CDR3 nucleotides read TGTGCCAGCAGTTCAGGGAACTATGGCTACACCTTC. V usage is TRBV28 and J usage is TRBJ1-2, with TRBD1 as a possible D gene (5 bases). CDR3 length: 12 amino acids. Germline-derived CDR1 and CDR2 are MDHEN and SYDVKM. The V and J ends lost 4 bases and 2 bases respectively, with 5 bases between them.

The gene calls are TRBV7-8 and TRBJ2-7, with 7 bases that match TRBD1. There are 18 residues in the CDR3. The germline V gene encodes CDR1 SGHVS and CDR2 FQNEAQ. J was trimmed by 2 bases and V by 1 base; bases with no gene match: 14. This CDR3 is CASSLGVGGFIRTYEQYV. DNA for the CDR3: TGTGCCAGCAGCTTAGGGGTAGGGGGCTTTATTAGGACCTACGAGCAGTACGTC.

The chain uses TRBV19 and TRBJ1-6; 7 positions match TRBD1. The CDR3 contains 16 residues. Per the germline V gene, CDR1 is LNHDA and CDR2 is SQIVND (reference sequence). J was trimmed by 4 bases and V by 5 bases; bases with no gene match: 8. The CDR3 here is CASSGGQEGYNSPLHF. The CDR3 DNA is TGTGCCAGTAGTGGTGGACAGGAGGGATATAATTCACCCCTCCACTTT. Together with reference TRBV19 and TRBJ1-6, the CDR3 gives the full variable domain: DGGITQSPKYLFRKEGQNVTLSCEQNLNHDAMYWYRQDPGQGLRLIYYSQIVNDFQKGDIAEGYSVSREKKESFPLTVTSAQKNPTAFYLCASSGGQEGYNSPLHFGNGTRLTVT.

The chain recombines TRBV3-1 (or the pseudogene TRBV3-2) with TRBJ1-2, with D unresolved. Per germline, CDR1 LGHDT and CDR2 YNNKEL (reference sequence). V was cut by 5 bases and J by 8 bases, with 18 bases left in between. This CDR3 is built from 14 residues. DNA of the CDR3: TGTGCCAGCAGCTTAAATTTTGGGCTCAGAGGCTACACCTTC. It is translated as CASSLNFGLRGYTF.

V usage is TRBV9 and J usage is TRBJ1-2; weak D call: TRBD1 (6 bases). V gave up 1 base and J gave up 8 bases, with 12 bases separating them. CDR3 length equals 13 residues. CDR1 and CDR2 from the germline V gene are SGDLS and YYNGEE. The CDR3 reads CASSVSQGQGYTF. The CDR3 region has the DNA TGTGCCAGCAGCGTATCGCAGGGGCAGGGCTACACCTTC.

There are a few counts of this clone. The chain recombines TRBV9 with TRBJ2-3; TRBD2 matches 7 bases. This CDR3 spans 14 amino acids. Trimming cost V 0 bases and J 4 bases; bases outside gene matches: 2. Germline loops: CDR1 SGDLS, CDR2 YYNGEE. The CDR3 is CASSVGTRPDTQYF. The CDR3 coding sequence is TGTGCCAGCAGCGTAGGGACTAGACCAGATACGCAGTATTTT.

This chain links TRBV11-3 with TRBJ2-2, with D unresolved. The CDR3 extends over 14 amino acids. Germline CDR1 reads SGHNT; CDR2 reads YENEEA. V was pared by 1 base and J by 7 bases, with 10 bases between. The CDR3 DNA sequence: TGTGCCAGCAGCTTAGGAGGTAGAAGCGGGGAGCTGTTTTTT. It encodes CASSLGGRSGELFF.

The rearrangement joins TRBV27 to TRBJ2-7; 7 bases agree with TRBD2. V was clipped by 3 bases and J by 4 bases; unmatched bases: 9. This CDR3 has 15 residues. Germline values: CDR1 MNHEY, CDR2 SMNVEV (reference sequence). The CDR3 loop reads CASSFVGRESYEQYF. DNA of the CDR3: TGTGCCAGCAGTTTCGTGGGGCGGGAGTCTTACGAGCAGTACTTC.